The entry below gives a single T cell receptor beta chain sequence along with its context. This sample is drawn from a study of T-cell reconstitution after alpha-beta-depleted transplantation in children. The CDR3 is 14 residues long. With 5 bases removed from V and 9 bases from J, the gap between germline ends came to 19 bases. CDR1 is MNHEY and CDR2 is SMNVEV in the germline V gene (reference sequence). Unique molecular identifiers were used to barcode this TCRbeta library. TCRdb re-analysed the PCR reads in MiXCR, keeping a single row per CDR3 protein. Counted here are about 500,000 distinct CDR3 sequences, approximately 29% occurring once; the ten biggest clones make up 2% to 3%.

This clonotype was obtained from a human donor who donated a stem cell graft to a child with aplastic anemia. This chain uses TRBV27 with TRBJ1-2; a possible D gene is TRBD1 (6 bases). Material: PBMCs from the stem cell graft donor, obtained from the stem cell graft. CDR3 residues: CASSPQGQGRSYTF. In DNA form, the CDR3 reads TGTGCCAGCAGTCCCCAGGGGCAGGGGCGAAGCTACACCTTC.